This T cell receptor beta chain was obtained from a study of human T cells and chemical hapten exposure. Time point of the sample: patch test 1, 2 weeks after DPC sensitization. Noted treatment: therapeutic diphenylcyclopropenone sensitization with weekly scalp DPC. Each CDR3 protein gets one entry after TCRdb re-called the RACE reads with MiXCR. The sample has roughly 160,000 distinct CDR3 sequences, 14% seen once. Only a few counts were recorded for this clonotype. The trim removed 2 bases at V and 4 bases at J, leaving 2 bases unmatched. The CDR3 is 14 residues long. CDR1 and CDR2 from the germline V gene are MNHNY and SVGAGI (reference sequence).

The chain links TRBV6-6 to TRBJ1-5; 7 positions agree with TRBD1. The sample was whole blood, taken in connection with sensitization to the hapten diphenylcyclopropenone (DPC). The clonotype comes from a woman aged 25 to 45 with alopecia areata. Some clones in this sample may be carry-over from other donors' samples. Here the CDR3 reads CASSYPGQNQPQHF. The CDR3 coding sequence is TGTGCCAGCAGTTACCCGGGACAGAATCAGCCCCAGCATTTT.